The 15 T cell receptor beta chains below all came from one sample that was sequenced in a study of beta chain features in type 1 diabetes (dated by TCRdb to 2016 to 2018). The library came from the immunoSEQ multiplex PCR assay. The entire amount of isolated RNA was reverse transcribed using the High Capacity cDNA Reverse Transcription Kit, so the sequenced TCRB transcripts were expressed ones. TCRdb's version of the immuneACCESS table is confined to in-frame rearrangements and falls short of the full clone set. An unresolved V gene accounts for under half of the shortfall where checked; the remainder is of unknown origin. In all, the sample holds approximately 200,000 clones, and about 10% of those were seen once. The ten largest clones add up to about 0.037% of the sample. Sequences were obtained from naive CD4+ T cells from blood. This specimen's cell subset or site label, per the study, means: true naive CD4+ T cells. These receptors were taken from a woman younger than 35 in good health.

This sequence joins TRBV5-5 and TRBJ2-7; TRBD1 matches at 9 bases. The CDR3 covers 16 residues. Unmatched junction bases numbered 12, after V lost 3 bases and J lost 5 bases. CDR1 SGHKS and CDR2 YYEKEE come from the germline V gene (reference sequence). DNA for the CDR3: TGTGCCAGCAGCTGGAGCGCCGGGACAGGGCAGGACGAGCAGTACTTC. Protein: CASSWSAGTGQDEQYF.

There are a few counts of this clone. CDR3 region: CASSPGAGANVLTF. For the CDR3, the DNA is TGTGCCAGCAGCCCAGGGGCTGGGGCCAACGTCCTGACTTTC. The chain combines TRBV11-3 with TRBJ2-6, with D perhaps TRBD1 (6 bases). This CDR3 contains 14 residues. Trimming removed 5 bases from V and 2 bases from J, with 7 bases in between. Germline V gene lookup returns CDR1 SGHNT and CDR2 YENEEA.

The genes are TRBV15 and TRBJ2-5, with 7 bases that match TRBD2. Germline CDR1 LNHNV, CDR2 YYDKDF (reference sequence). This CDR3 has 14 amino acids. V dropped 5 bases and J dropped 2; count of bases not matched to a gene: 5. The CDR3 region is CATSGGGLQETQYF. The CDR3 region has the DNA TGTGCCACCAGCGGGGGGGGACTTCAAGAGACCCAGTACTTC.

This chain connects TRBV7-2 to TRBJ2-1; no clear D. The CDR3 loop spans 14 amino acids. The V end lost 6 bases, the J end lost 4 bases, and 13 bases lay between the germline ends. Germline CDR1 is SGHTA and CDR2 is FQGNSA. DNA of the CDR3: TGTGCCAGCAGGCGAGGAGTTCCTTACAATGAGCAGTTCTTC. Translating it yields CASRRGVPYNEQFF. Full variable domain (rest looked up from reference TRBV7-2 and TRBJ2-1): GAGVSQSPSNKVTEKGKDVELRCDPISGHTALYWYRQSLGQGLEFLIYFQGNSAPDKSGLPSDRFSAERTGGSVSTLTIQRTQQEDSAVYLCASRRGVPYNEQFFGPGTRLTVL.

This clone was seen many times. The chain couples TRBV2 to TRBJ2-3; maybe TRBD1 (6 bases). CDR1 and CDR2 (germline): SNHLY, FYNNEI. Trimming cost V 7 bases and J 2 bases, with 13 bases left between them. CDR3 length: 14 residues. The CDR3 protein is CASNPDSNTDTQYF. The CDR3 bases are TGTGCCAGCAATCCGGACAGCAACACAGATACGCAGTATTTT.

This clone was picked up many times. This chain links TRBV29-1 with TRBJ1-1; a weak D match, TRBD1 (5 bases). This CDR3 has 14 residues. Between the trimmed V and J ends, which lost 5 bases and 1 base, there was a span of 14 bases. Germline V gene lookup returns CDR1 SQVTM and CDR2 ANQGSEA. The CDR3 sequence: CSVRRDLQNTEAFF. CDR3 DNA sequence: TGCAGCGTTCGTCGGGACTTACAGAACACTGAAGCTTTCTTT.

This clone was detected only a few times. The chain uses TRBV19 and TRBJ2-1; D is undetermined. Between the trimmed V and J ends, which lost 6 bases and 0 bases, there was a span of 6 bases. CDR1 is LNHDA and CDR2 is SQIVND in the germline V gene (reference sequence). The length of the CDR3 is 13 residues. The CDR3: CASRGFSYNEQFF. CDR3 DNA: TGTGCCAGTAGGGGCTTCTCCTACAATGAGCAGTTCTTC.

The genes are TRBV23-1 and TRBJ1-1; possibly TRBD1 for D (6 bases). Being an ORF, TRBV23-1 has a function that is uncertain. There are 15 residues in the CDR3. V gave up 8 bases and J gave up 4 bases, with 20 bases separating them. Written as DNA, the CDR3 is TGCGCCAGCTATATTTTCAGGGGAAGAAGCACTGAAGCTTTCTTT. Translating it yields CASYIFRGRSTEAFF.

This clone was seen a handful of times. CDR3 loop: CASSQGQRGNTIYF. Written as DNA, the CDR3 is TGTGCCAGCAGCCAAGGACAGCGTGGAAACACCATATATTTT. The chain carries TRBV7-9 and TRBJ1-3; a possible D gene is TRBD1 (6 bases). Germline loops: CDR1 SEHNR, CDR2 FQNEAQ (reference sequence). The CDR3 length is 14 residues. The V and J ends lost 5 bases and 3 bases respectively, with 11 bases between them. The full variable domain, its missing parts supplied by reference TRBV7-9 and TRBJ1-3, is DTGVSQNPRHKITKRGQNVTFRCDPISEHNRLYWYRQTLGQGPEFLTYFQNEAQLEKSRLLSDRFSAERPKGSFSTLEIQRTEQGDSAMYLCASSQGQRGNTIYFGEGSWLTVV.

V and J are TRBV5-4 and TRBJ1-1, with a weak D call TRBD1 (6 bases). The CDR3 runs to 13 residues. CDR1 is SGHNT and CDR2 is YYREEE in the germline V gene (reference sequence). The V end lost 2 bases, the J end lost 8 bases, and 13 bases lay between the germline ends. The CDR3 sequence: CASSFGGPLEAFF. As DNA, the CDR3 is TGTGCCAGCAGCTTTGGGGGCCCCCTAGAAGCTTTCTTT.

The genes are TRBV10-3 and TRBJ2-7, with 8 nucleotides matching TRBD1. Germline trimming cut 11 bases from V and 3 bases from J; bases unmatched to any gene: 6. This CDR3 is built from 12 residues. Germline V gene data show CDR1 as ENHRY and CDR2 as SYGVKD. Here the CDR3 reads CASTGGGYEQYF. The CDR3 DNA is TGTGCCTCCACAGGGGGAGGCTACGAGCAGTACTTC.

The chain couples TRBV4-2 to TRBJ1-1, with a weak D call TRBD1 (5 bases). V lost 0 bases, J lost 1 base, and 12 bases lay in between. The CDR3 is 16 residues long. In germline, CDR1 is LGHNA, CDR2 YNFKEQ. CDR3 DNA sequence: TGTGCCAGCAGCCAAGAGACCCAAAGGGGGAACACTGAAGCTTTCTTT. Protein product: CASSQETQRGNTEAFF.

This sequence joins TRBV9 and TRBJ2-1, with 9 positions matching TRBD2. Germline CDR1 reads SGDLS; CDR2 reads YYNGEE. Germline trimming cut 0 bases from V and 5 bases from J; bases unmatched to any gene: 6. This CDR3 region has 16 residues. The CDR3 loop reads CASSVALAGNHNEQFF. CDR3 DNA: TGTGCCAGCAGCGTAGCTCTAGCGGGAAACCACAATGAGCAGTTCTTC.

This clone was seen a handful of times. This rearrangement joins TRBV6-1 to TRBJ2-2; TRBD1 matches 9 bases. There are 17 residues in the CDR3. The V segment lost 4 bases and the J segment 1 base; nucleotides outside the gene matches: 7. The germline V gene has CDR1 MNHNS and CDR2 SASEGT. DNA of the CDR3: TGTGCCAGCAGTGTACTGGGACAGGGTCGGAACACCGGGGAGCTGTTTTTT. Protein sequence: CASSVLGQGRNTGELFF.

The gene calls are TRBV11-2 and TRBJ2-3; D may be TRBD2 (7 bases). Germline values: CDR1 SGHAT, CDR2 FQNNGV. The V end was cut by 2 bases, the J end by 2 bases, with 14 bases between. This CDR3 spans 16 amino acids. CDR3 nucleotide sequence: TGTGCCAGCAGCTTATCCCGGGGGGCTATCACAGATACGCAGTATTTT. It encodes CASSLSRGAITDTQYF.